This TCR beta chain came from a study of cytomegalovirus exposure and HLA in healthy donors. This CDR3 contains 17 residues. Germline CDR1 is SGHVS and CDR2 is FNYEAQ. The V and J ends lost 4 bases and 5 bases, in that order; junction bases with no gene match: 9. 60 Vbeta and 13 Jbeta primers were used in PCR. Using immunoSEQ multiplex PCR, the repertoire was profiled, and TCRdb retains in-frame clones only, with some absent. There are around 140,000 clones in the sample; around 80% occur only once, and 10% to 15% lies in the top ten. The source material was PBMCs. The chain has TRBV7-6 and TRBJ2-5, with 14 bases that match TRBD2. This TCR was recovered from a man aged 40-49 years in good health and CMV-seropositive. The CDR3 DNA is TGTGCCAGCAGCTCCTACGGGACTAGCGGGAGTGGTGAGACCCAGTACTTC. Translated: CASSSYGTSGSGETQYF.